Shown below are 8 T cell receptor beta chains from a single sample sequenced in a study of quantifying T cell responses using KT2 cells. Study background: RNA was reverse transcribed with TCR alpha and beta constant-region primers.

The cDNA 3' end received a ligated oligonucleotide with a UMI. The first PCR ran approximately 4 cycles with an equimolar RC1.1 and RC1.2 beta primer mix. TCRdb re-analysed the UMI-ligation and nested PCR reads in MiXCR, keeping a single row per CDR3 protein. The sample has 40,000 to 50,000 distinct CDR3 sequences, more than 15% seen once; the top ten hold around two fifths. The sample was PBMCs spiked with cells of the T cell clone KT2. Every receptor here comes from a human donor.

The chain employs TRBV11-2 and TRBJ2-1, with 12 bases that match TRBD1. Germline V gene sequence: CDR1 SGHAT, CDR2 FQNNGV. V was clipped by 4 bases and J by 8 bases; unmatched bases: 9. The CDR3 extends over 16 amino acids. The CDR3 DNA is TGTGCCAGCAGCTCCGCCGGGACAGGGGGCTTATATGAGCAGTTCTTC. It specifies CASSSAGTGGLYEQFF.

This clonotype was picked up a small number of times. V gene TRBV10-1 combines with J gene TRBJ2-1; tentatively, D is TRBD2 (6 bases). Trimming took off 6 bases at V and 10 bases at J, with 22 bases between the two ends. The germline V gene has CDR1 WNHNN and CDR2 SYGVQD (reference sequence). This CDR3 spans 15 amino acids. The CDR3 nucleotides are TGCGCCAGCAGCCCCCGAGACTCGGGAGTACGGGAGCAGTTCTTC. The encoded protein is CASSPRDSGVREQFF.

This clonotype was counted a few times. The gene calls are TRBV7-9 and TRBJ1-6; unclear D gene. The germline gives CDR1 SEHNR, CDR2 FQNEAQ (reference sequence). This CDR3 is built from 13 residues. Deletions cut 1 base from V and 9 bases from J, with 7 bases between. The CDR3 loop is CASSLVAVSPLHF. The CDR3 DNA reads TGTGCCAGCAGCTTAGTGGCGGTTTCACCCCTCCACTTT.

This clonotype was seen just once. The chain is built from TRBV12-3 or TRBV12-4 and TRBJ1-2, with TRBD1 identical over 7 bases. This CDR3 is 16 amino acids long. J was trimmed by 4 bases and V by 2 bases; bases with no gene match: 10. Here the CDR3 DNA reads TGTGCCAGCAGTTTAACAGGGGAACCGCTTGGCTATGGCTACACCTTC. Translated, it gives CASSLTGEPLGYGYTF.

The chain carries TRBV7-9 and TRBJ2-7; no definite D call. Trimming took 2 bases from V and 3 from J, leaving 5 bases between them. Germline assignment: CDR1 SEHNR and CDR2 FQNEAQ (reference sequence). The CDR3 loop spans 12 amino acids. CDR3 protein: CASSLNGYEQYF. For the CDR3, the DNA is TGTGCCAGCAGCTTAAACGGCTACGAGCAGTACTTC.

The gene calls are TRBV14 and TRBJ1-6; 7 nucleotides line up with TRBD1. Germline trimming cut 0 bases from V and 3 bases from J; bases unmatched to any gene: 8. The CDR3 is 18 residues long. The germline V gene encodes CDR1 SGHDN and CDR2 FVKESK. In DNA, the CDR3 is TGTGCCAGCAGCCAAGATGGATTACAGGGGAGCTATAATTCACCCCTCCACTTT. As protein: CASSQDGLQGSYNSPLHF.

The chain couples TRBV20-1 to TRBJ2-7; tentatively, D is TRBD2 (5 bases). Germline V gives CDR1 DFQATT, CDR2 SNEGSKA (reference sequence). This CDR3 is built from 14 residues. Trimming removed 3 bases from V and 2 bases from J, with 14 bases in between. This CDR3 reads CSASLEEWTYEQYF. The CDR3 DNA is TGCAGTGCTAGTCTGGAGGAGTGGACCTACGAGCAGTACTTC.

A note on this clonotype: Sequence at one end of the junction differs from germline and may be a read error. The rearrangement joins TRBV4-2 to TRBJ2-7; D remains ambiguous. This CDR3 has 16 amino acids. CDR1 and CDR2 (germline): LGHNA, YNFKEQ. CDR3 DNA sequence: TGTTCCAGCAGCCAAGAGACGGGTCCAAGCTCCTACGAGCAGTACTTC. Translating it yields CSSSQETGPSSYEQYF.